Below are 28 T cell receptor beta chains sequenced from a single sample in a study of T-cell memory formation after mild COVID-19. A single record per CDR3 protein comes from TCRdb applying MiXCR to the 5' RACE reads. The sample includes roughly 310,000 distinct CDR3 sequences, around 15% of them seen just once. Sequencing was performed on PBMCs or a T cell subset sorted from them (not recorded which). The receptors were sampled from a man younger than 35 who had mild COVID-19 (a few samples of this study predate the infection). Cell type and time point are not known.

The gene calls are TRBV7-2 and TRBJ1-2, with a possible D match to TRBD1 (6 bases). CDR1 SGHTA and CDR2 FQGNSA come from the germline V gene. There are 13 residues in the CDR3. V was trimmed by 5 bases and J by 4 bases, leaving 11 bases between them. Written as DNA, the CDR3 is TGTGCCAGCAGCCCCCGCAGGGGCTATGGCTACACCTTC. Translating it yields CASSPRRGYGYTF. The full variable domain, rest sourced from reference TRBV7-2 and TRBJ1-2, is GAGVSQSPSNKVTEKGKDVELRCDPISGHTALYWYRQSLGQGLEFLIYFQGNSAPDKSGLPSDRFSAERTGGSVSTLTIQRTQQEDSAVYLCASSPRRGYGYTFGSGTRLTVV.

The rearrangement joins TRBV7-9 to TRBJ1-1; D is unclear. CDR3 length equals 12 residues. Per the germline V gene, CDR1 is SEHNR and CDR2 is FQNEAQ (reference sequence). V was cut by 6 bases and J by 4 bases, with 9 bases left in between. The CDR3 nucleotides are TGTGCCAGCAGAGGGTATCGCACTGAAGCTTTCTTT. It encodes CASRGYRTEAFF.

This chain links TRBV19 with TRBJ2-3; TRBD1 aligns across 7 bases. Germline lookup yields CDR1 LNHDA and CDR2 SQIVND (reference sequence). The trim removed 10 bases at V and 2 bases at J, leaving 9 bases unmatched. The CDR3 is 14 amino acids. The CDR3 loop reads CATATQGNTDTQYF. The CDR3 DNA follows: TGTGCCACCGCAACACAGGGGAACACAGATACGCAGTATTTT. The whole variable domain, filled in from reference TRBV19 and TRBJ2-3, reads DGGITQSPKYLFRKEGQNVTLSCEQNLNHDAMYWYRQDPGQGLRLIYYSQIVNDFQKGDIAEGYSVSREKKESFPLTVTSAQKNPTAFYLCATATQGNTDTQYFGPGTRLTVL.

The chain couples TRBV11-2 to TRBJ2-7, with 9 bases that match TRBD1. With V trimmed by 0 bases and J by 2 bases, 5 bases remained unmatched. Germline loops: CDR1 SGHAT, CDR2 FQNNGV. This CDR3 has 16 amino acids. CDR3 sequence reads: CASSLDGGTGPYEQYF. The CDR3 nucleotides read TGTGCCAGCAGCTTAGATGGAGGGACAGGGCCCTACGAGCAGTACTTC.

In this sample, this clonotype turned up many times. This sequence joins TRBV10-3 and TRBJ2-7; D gene ambiguous. The CDR3 loop spans 12 amino acids. Trimming pared 7 bases from V and 0 bases from J, leaving 7 bases between. In germline, CDR1 is ENHRY, CDR2 SYGVKD. The chain's CDR3 is CAITSDSYEQYF. CDR3 sequence (DNA): TGTGCCATCACATCGGACTCCTACGAGCAGTACTTC.

This clonotype has a handful of counts. CDR3 sequence: CATSRASGVLYGYTF. As DNA, the CDR3 is TGTGCCACCAGCAGAGCCAGCGGGGTCCTATATGGCTACACCTTC. The chain is built from TRBV15 and TRBJ1-2; no clear D gene. With 1 base removed from V and 5 bases from J, the gap between germline ends came to 14 bases. The CDR3 totals 15 residues. The germline gives CDR1 LNHNV, CDR2 YYDKDF (reference sequence).

The sample holds a few counts of this clonotype. DNA of the CDR3: TGTGCCAGCAGCTTAGTTCCTCCCCTCGAGCAGTACGTC. Translation: CASSLVPPLEQYV. The chain has TRBV7-2 and TRBJ2-7; D remains unclear. V was pared by 1 base and J by 6 bases, with 10 bases between. The CDR3 is made up of 13 amino acids. Germline-derived CDR1 and CDR2 are SGHTA and FQGNSA.

This clonotype was seen only a few times. J is TRBJ1-5 and V is TRBV7-6; D ambiguous. The germline gives CDR1 SGHVS, CDR2 FNYEAQ. There are 16 residues in the CDR3. Trimming removed 1 base at V and 1 base at J, with 11 bases between. In DNA, the CDR3 is TGTGCCAGCAGCTTAGGAGCCTATCAAAGCAATCAGCCCCAGCATTTT. It yields the protein CASSLGAYQSNQPQHF. The variable domain in full, completed from reference TRBV7-6 and TRBJ1-5, reads GAGVSQSPRYKVTKRGQDVALRCDPISGHVSLYWYRQALGQGPEFLTYFNYEAQQDKSGLPNDRFSAERPEGSISTLTIQRTEQRDSAMYRCASSLGAYQSNQPQHFGDGTRLSIL.

The chain is built from TRBV12-3 or TRBV12-4 and TRBJ1-4, with D possibly matching TRBD1 (5 bases). Trimming took off 9 bases at V and 7 bases at J, with 18 bases between the two ends. This CDR3 is 14 amino acids long. The DNA of the CDR3 is TGTGCCAGTTCACCCAGGGAGGGGATTGAAAAACTGTTTTTT. Translated: CASSPREGIEKLFF.

This clonotype was picked up a small number of times. CDR3 in amino acids: CSATTPYEQYF. In DNA form, the CDR3 reads TGCAGTGCTACCACACCTTACGAGCAGTACTTC. The rearrangement uses TRBV20-1 and TRBJ2-7; D uncertain. Trimming stripped 4 bases from V and 4 bases from J, with 8 bases between. Germline V gives CDR1 DFQATT, CDR2 SNEGSKA (reference sequence). The CDR3 spans 11 residues.

This sequence joins TRBV4-1 and TRBJ2-1, with TRBD2 matching over 12 bases. Looked up from germline, CDR1 is MGHRA and CDR2 is YSYEKL. The length of the CDR3 is 16 residues. V was pared by 4 bases and J by 6 bases, with 7 bases of the junction left unmatched. For the CDR3, the DNA is TGCGCCAGCAGCCTGCGGGAGACTAGCGGGGGCAATGAGCAGTTCTTC. Translation: CASSLRETSGGNEQFF.

This clonotype was detected many times. V is TRBV12-3 or TRBV12-4 and J is TRBJ2-4; tentative D call: TRBD2 (6 bases). The CDR3 loop spans 13 amino acids. V lost 8 bases and J lost 8, with 16 bases in between. DNA for the CDR3: TGTGCCAGCGGAGGGGCTGGATTAGACATTCAGTACTTC. As protein: CASGGAGLDIQYF.

The rearrangement joins TRBV2 to TRBJ2-1; either TRBD1 or TRBD2 may fit D (6 bases each). Germline V gives CDR1 SNHLY, CDR2 FYNNEI. V shed 4 bases and J shed 8 bases, with 15 bases lying between them. The CDR3 is made up of 14 amino acids. CDR3 amino acids: CASSAEGGRYEQFF. Here the CDR3 DNA reads TGTGCCAGCAGTGCAGAGGGGGGCCGGTATGAGCAGTTCTTC. The full variable domain, completed using reference TRBV2 and TRBJ2-1, is EPEVTQTPSHQVTQMGQEVILRCVPISNHLYFYWYRQILGQKVEFLVSFYNNEISEKSEIFDDQFSVERPDGSNFTLKIRSTKLEDSAMYFCASSAEGGRYEQFFGPGTRLTVL.

This sequence joins TRBV9 and TRBJ2-3, with 10 bases fitting TRBD2. Germline CDR1 SGDLS, CDR2 YYNGEE. There are 18 residues in the CDR3. Trimming cost V 0 bases and J 4 bases; bases outside gene matches: 11. In nucleotides, the CDR3 is TGTGCCAGCAGCGTAGCTCTATCGACAAGCGGGGGGGCAGATACGCAGTATTTT. It encodes CASSVALSTSGGADTQYF.

This clonotype was counted between two and nine times. The V call is TRBV4-3, the J call TRBJ2-5; D is unresolved. V gave up 0 bases and J gave up 6 bases, with 11 bases separating them. Germline V gene sequence: CDR1 LGHNA, CDR2 YSLEER. The CDR3 sequence is 14 residues long. CDR3 in amino acids: CASSQDYSSKTQYF. The CDR3 DNA follows: TGCGCCAGCAGCCAAGATTACTCCAGCAAGACCCAGTACTTC.

This clonotype came up a few times. The chain carries TRBV7-9 and TRBJ2-7; 8 nucleotides line up with TRBD2. Germline-derived CDR1 and CDR2 are SEHNR and FQNEAQ (reference sequence). Trimming took 6 bases from V and 3 from J; bases not matched to a gene: 4. The CDR3 contains 13 residues. The CDR3: CASRGLAVYEQYF. In nucleotides, the CDR3 is TGTGCCAGCAGAGGACTAGCCGTCTACGAGCAGTACTTC.

The genes are TRBV6-6 and TRBJ2-3; TRBD1 matches 9 bases. Trimming cost V 8 bases and J 5 bases; bases outside gene matches: 11. Germline assignment: CDR1 MNHNY and CDR2 SVGAGI (reference sequence). The CDR3 sequence is 15 residues long. The CDR3 protein is CASAQPGQGGDTQYF. The CDR3 DNA sequence: TGTGCCAGCGCGCAACCGGGACAGGGAGGAGATACGCAGTATTTT.

CDR3 sequence: CASSPGTLPRNTDTQYF. In nucleotides, the CDR3 is TGTGCCAGCAGCCCCGGGACCCTGCCCAGGAACACAGATACGCAGTATTTT. The chain carries TRBV7-9 and TRBJ2-3; D is perhaps TRBD1 or TRBD2 (5 bases each). V shed 5 bases and J shed 2 bases, with 20 bases lying between them. Germline V gene lookup returns CDR1 SEHNR and CDR2 FQNEAQ (reference sequence). The CDR3 runs 17 residues.

This clonotype was seen many times. This chain connects TRBV10-3 to TRBJ2-3, with D perhaps TRBD1 (5 bases). V lost 3 bases and J 1 base, leaving 5 bases between the germline ends. Germline V lookup: CDR1 ENHRY, CDR2 SYGVKD. The CDR3 loop spans 13 amino acids. Here the CDR3 reads CAISEGGTDTQYF. CDR3 nucleotide sequence: TGTGCCATCAGTGAAGGGGGCACAGATACGCAGTATTTT.

This clonotype was picked up a small number of times. This chain uses TRBV7-9 with TRBJ2-3; 9 bases align to TRBD1. The CDR3 is 16 amino acids. Trimming removed 6 bases from V and 6 bases from J; junction bases left unmatched: 13. CDR1 and CDR2 (germline): SEHNR, FQNEAQ (reference sequence). The CDR3: CASRSTQGAVVDTQYF. CDR3 DNA sequence: TGTGCCAGCAGATCTACACAGGGGGCGGTGGTGGATACGCAGTATTTT.

In regard to this clonotype: A much larger clone lies one base from this, so it may be a read error. The chain has TRBV19 and TRBJ2-1; 8 positions agree with TRBD1. The CDR3 is 13 amino acids. The V gene's germline CDR1 is LNHDA and CDR2 SQIVND (reference sequence). Trimming removed 10 bases from V and 11 bases from J; junction bases left unmatched: 13. The CDR3 sequence: CATRTGYIGQQFF. The CDR3 DNA sequence: TGTGCCACTCGGACAGGGTATATTGGTCAGCAGTTCTTC. Filled out from reference TRBV19 and TRBJ2-1, the complete variable domain reads DGGITQSPKYLFRKEGQNVTLSCEQNLNHDAMYWYRQDPGQGLRLIYYSQIVNDFQKGDIAEGYSVSREKKESFPLTVTSAQKNPTAFYLCATRTGYIGQQFFGPGTRLTVL.

This clonotype has ten or more counts. This chain uses TRBV7-9 with TRBJ1-5; 9 bases map to TRBD1. The CDR3 consists of 17 residues. Unmatched junction bases numbered 13, after V lost 5 bases and J lost 5 bases. Germline V gene sequence: CDR1 SEHNR, CDR2 FQNEAQ (reference sequence). The CDR3 protein is CASSPSGTGRGDQPQHF. In DNA, the CDR3 is TGTGCCAGCAGCCCGTCCGGGACAGGGCGCGGAGATCAGCCCCAGCATTTT.

DNA for the CDR3: TGTGCCAGCAGTTTAAACCCCGTGGGGGAGCAGTACGTC. This gives the protein CASSLNPVGEQYV. V usage is TRBV28 and J usage is TRBJ2-7; D is unresolved. V lost 2 bases and J 7 bases, leaving 12 bases between the germline ends. The CDR3 contains 13 residues. The germline V gene encodes CDR1 MDHEN and CDR2 SYDVKM.

This rearrangement joins TRBV5-6 to TRBJ2-7; D is undetermined. The CDR3 totals 12 residues. The germline CDR1 and CDR2 sequences are SGHDT and YYEEEE. The V end was cut by 4 bases, the J end by 2 bases, with 7 bases between. DNA for the CDR3: TGTGCCAGCAGCCGGCTAGCCTACGAGCAGTACTTC. It specifies CASSRLAYEQYF. Based on the CDR3 plus reference TRBV5-6 and TRBJ2-7, the full variable domain is DAGVTQSPTHLIKTRGQQVTLRCSPKSGHDTVSWYQQALGQGPQFIFQYYEEEERQRGNFPDRFSGHQFPNYSSELNVNALLLGDSALYLCASSRLAYEQYFGPGTRLTVT.

The sample holds a few counts of this clonotype. The chain couples TRBV19 to TRBJ1-5, with 9 bases matching TRBD1. The V gene's germline CDR1 is LNHDA and CDR2 SQIVND (reference sequence). The V and J ends lost 6 bases and 5 bases, in that order; junction bases with no gene match: 5. The CDR3 is made up of 14 amino acids. The CDR3 DNA reads as TGTGCCAGTAGCCGGACAGGGGTCGATCAGCCCCAGCATTTT. This encodes CASSRTGVDQPQHF.

This clonotype was observed a few times. The chain uses TRBV3-1 and TRBJ2-7, with 11 positions matching TRBD2. Germline V gene lookup returns CDR1 LGHDT and CDR2 YNNKEL (reference sequence). The junction had 14 bases not matched to a gene; V was cut back by 4 bases and J by 0 bases. CDR3 length: 19 amino acids. The CDR3 coding sequence is TGTGCCAGCAGCCCTAACCAACTAGCGGGGGCAATAAGCTCCTACGAGCAGTACTTC. Protein product: CASSPNQLAGAISSYEQYF.

The chain employs TRBV5-1 and TRBJ2-4; D ambiguous. Trimming took off 0 bases at V and 0 bases at J, with 13 bases between the two ends. CDR1 is SGHRS and CDR2 is YFSETQ in the germline V gene. CDR3 length equals 17 residues. The CDR3 reads CASSLGPVKIAKNIQYF. The CDR3 DNA reads TGCGCCAGCAGCTTGGGCCCCGTCAAGATAGCCAAAAACATTCAGTACTTC.

CDR3 region: CSAPPGLAGGHSTDTQYF. CDR3 coding DNA: TGCAGTGCTCCCCCGGGACTAGCGGGGGGCCACAGCACAGATACGCAGTATTTT. The J gene is TRBJ2-3, the V gene TRBV20-1; 15 nucleotides align to TRBD2. CDR3 length: 18 residues. The germline CDR1 and CDR2 sequences are DFQATT and SNEGSKA (reference sequence). J gave up 0 bases and V 5 bases, and 9 bases lay outside the gene matches.